This T cell receptor (beta chain) comes out of a study of T-cell reconstitution after alpha-beta-depleted transplantation in children. This clonotype was detected a few times. Trimming left V 6 bases short and J 2 bases short, with 14 bases between. CDR3 size: 14 residues. Germline assignment: CDR1 ENHRY and CDR2 SYGVKD. Preparation of the TCRbeta library involved a method that used unique molecular identifiers. TCRdb passed the PCR reads through MiXCR, listing each CDR3 protein once. This sample has fewer than 500,000 distinct CDR3 sequences, with approximately 41% found just once. Sequencing was performed on PBMCs, taken before TCRalphabeta/CD19-depleted stem cell transplant. This chain connects TRBV10-3 to TRBJ2-7, with a tentative D call TRBD1 (7 bases). The receptor was isolated from a girl aged 2-15 years with aplastic anemia, due to receive a stem cell transplant. The CDR3 DNA follows: TGTGCCATCAGCCGCGGGACAGTTACCTACGAGCAGTACTTC. It encodes CAISRGTVTYEQYF.